Presented here are 14 T cell receptor beta chains from one specimen sequenced in a study of blood T cells in healthy people across ages. With a J-beta primer mix and a sample-barcoded 5' primer, a second PCR ran 7 to 11 cycles. TCRdb fed the 5' RACE reads into MiXCR, producing one record per CDR3 protein. The repertoire holds over a million distinct CDR3 sequences, with 42% as singletons. The specimen sequenced was blood. The source is a woman aged 18-35 years in good health.

CDR3: CASPQEQGTEAFF. The CDR3 DNA is TGTGCCAGCCCACAAGAGCAGGGCACTGAAGCTTTCTTT. The chain links TRBV2 to TRBJ1-1; TRBD1 might be the D (5 bases). This CDR3 has 13 amino acids. Per the germline V gene, CDR1 is SNHLY and CDR2 is FYNNEI. Trimming took 8 bases from V and 4 from J, leaving 14 bases between them.

The genes are TRBV6-2 or TRBV6-3 and TRBJ2-7; tentatively, D is TRBD1 or TRBD2 (5 bases each). Germline values: CDR1 MNHEY, CDR2 SVGEGT. This CDR3 comprises 13 residues. Trimming took 7 bases from V and 3 from J, leaving 13 bases between them. The CDR3: CASTGAGFYEQYF. The CDR3 DNA reads as TGTGCCAGCACCGGGGCCGGCTTCTACGAGCAGTACTTC.

The chain has TRBV6-1 and TRBJ2-1; TRBD1 matches 11 bases. CDR3 length: 14 residues. Germline assignment: CDR1 MNHNS and CDR2 SASEGT. Losses at the gene ends were 4 bases for V and 7 bases for J; bases not matched to a gene: 3. CDR3 region: CASSGDRGRNEQFF. The CDR3 region has the DNA TGTGCCAGCAGTGGGGACAGGGGGAGAAATGAGCAGTTCTTC.

The rearrangement links TRBV9 to TRBJ2-1; the match to TRBD2 covers 10 bases. The CDR3 has 16 amino acids. Losses at the gene ends were 2 bases for V and 4 bases for J; bases not matched to a gene: 6. Germline CDR1 is SGDLS and CDR2 is YYNGEE. CDR3 sequence (DNA): TGTGCCAGCAGCGTCCCGAGGACTAGCGGATACAATGAGCAGTTCTTC. Translating gives CASSVPRTSGYNEQFF.

This sequence joins TRBV7-9 and TRBJ2-3, with a possible D match to TRBD1 (6 bases). Trimming removed 4 bases from V and 2 bases from J, with 16 bases in between. CDR3 length: 16 amino acids. The germline V gene encodes CDR1 SEHNR and CDR2 FQNEAQ (reference sequence). The CDR3 sequence: CASSSGTLELTDTQYF. CDR3 sequence (DNA): TGTGCCAGCAGCTCCGGGACACTAGAACTCACAGATACGCAGTATTTT.

This clonotype was recorded a few times. This chain connects TRBV7-2 to TRBJ2-7; TRBD2 aligns across 11 bases. The V segment lost 1 base and the J segment 3 bases; nucleotides outside the gene matches: 14. This CDR3 is built from 19 residues. Per germline, CDR1 SGHTA and CDR2 FQGNSA. The CDR3 reads CASSLGFSPLLAGVYEQYF. CDR3 sequence (DNA): TGTGCCAGCAGCTTAGGTTTCTCCCCCCTACTAGCGGGGGTCTACGAGCAGTACTTC.

The rearrangement uses TRBV9 and TRBJ2-5; 10 bases line up with TRBD2. The CDR3 is 14 residues long. CDR1 and CDR2 (germline): SGDLS, YYNGEE. V lost 0 bases and J lost 11; bases outside the gene matches: 7. The CDR3 bases are TGTGCCAGCAGCGTAGTAGGGACTAGCGATGAGCAGTACTTC. It translates to CASSVVGTSDEQYF. The full variable domain, completed using reference TRBV9 and TRBJ2-5, is DSGVTQTPKHLITATGQRVTLRCSPRSGDLSVYWYQQSLDQGLQFLIQYYNGEERAKGNILERFSAQQFPDLHSELNLSSLELGDSALYFCASSVVGTSDEQYFGPGTRLLVL.

This clonotype turned up a few times. The chain has TRBV29-1 and TRBJ1-2; D possibly corresponds to TRBD1 (6 bases). V was shortened by 5 bases and J by 4 bases, with 14 bases between the two germline ends. Germline CDR1 SQVTM, CDR2 ANQGSEA. The CDR3 totals 13 residues. The CDR3 spells CSVSPGATYGYTF. The DNA for the CDR3 is TGCAGCGTTTCACCAGGGGCCACCTATGGCTACACCTTC.

This clonotype has only a few counts. DNA for the CDR3: TGTGCCAGCACTCCATCCGTTGCTGTGCAGTACTTC. Residues: CASTPSVAVQYF. V is TRBV12-3 or TRBV12-4 and J is TRBJ2-7; D gene unclear. The CDR3 runs to 12 residues. Trimming took off 7 bases at V and 9 bases at J, with 16 bases between the two ends.

The chain links TRBV5-6 to TRBJ1-5; D is undetermined. CDR1 and CDR2 (germline): SGHDT, YYEEEE. Trimming cost V 0 bases and J 0 bases, with 13 bases left between them. There are 17 residues in the CDR3. The DNA of the CDR3 is TGTGCCAGCAGCTTGGGGAGGACGGGTCTTAGCAATCAGCCCCAGCATTTT. Amino acids: CASSLGRTGLSNQPQHF. Drawing the rest from reference TRBV5-6 and TRBJ1-5, the complete variable domain is DAGVTQSPTHLIKTRGQQVTLRCSPKSGHDTVSWYQQALGQGPQFIFQYYEEEERQRGNFPDRFSGHQFPNYSSELNVNALLLGDSALYLCASSLGRTGLSNQPQHFGDGTRLSIL.

This clonotype was seen only a few times. This sequence joins TRBV29-1 and TRBJ1-4; 12 bases fit TRBD1. From germline, CDR1 is SQVTM and CDR2 ANQGSEA. Trimming removed 6 bases from V and 7 bases from J; junction bases left unmatched: 9. The CDR3 runs 15 residues. This CDR3 reads CSVHPGDRGLEKLFF. CDR3 DNA sequence: TGCAGCGTCCATCCGGGGGACAGGGGGCTTGAAAAACTGTTTTTT.

The chain carries TRBV20-1 and TRBJ2-1; 7 bases align to TRBD1. This CDR3 has 14 residues. CDR1 and CDR2 (germline): DFQATT, SNEGSKA (reference sequence). V shed 1 base and J 2 bases; nucleotides not matched to a gene: 2. CDR3 coding DNA: TGCAGTGCTAGAGCGGGACAGACCTACAATGAGCAGTTCTTC. It translates to CSARAGQTYNEQFF.

The chain joins TRBV4-1 to TRBJ1-6, with D hard to call. The germline V gene has CDR1 MGHRA and CDR2 YSYEKL. The CDR3 is 19 amino acids. V lost 1 base and J lost 0, with 16 bases in between. This chain's CDR3 is CASSQGYLTSSSYNSPLHF. As DNA, the CDR3 is TGCGCCAGCAGCCAAGGATATTTAACCTCAAGCTCCTATAATTCACCCCTCCACTTT.

V is TRBV3-1 and J is TRBJ2-3, with 7 bases lining up with TRBD1. This CDR3 has 16 residues. Looked up from germline, CDR1 is LGHDT and CDR2 is YNNKEL (reference sequence). V shed 0 bases, J shed 0 bases, and the junction held 3 bases outside the gene matches. The CDR3 bases are TGTGCCAGCAGCCAAGACCGGGACAGCAGCACAGATACGCAGTATTTT. Translated, it gives CASSQDRDSSTDTQYF.